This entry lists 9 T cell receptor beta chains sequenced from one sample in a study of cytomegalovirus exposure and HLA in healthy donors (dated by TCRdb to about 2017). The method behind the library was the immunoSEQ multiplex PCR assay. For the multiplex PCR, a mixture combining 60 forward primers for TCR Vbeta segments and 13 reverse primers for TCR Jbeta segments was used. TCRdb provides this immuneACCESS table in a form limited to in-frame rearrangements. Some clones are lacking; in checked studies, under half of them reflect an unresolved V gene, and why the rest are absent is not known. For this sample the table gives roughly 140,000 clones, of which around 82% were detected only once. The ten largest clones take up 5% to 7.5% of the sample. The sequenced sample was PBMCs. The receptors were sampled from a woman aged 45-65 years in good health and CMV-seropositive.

This chain's CDR3 is CASRGTGDNSPLHF. CDR3 bases: TGTGCCAGCAGAGGGACAGGAGATAATTCACCCCTCCACTTT. The chain links TRBV7-9 to TRBJ1-6, with 8 positions matching TRBD1. The CDR3 loop spans 14 amino acids. J was trimmed by 5 bases and V by 6 bases; bases with no gene match: 3. Germline V CDR1 and CDR2: SEHNR, FQNEAQ (reference sequence).

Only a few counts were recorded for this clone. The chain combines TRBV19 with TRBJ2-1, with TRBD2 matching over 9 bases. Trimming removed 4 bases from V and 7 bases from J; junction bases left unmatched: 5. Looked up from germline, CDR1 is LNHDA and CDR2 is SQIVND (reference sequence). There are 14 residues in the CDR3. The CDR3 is CASSTGTSKNEQFF. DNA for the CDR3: TGTGCCAGTAGTACCGGGACTAGCAAGAATGAGCAGTTCTTC.

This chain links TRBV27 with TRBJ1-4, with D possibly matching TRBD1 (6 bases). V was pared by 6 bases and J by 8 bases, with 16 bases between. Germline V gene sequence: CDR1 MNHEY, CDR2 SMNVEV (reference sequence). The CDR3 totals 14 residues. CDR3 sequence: CASSRNRVQEKLFF. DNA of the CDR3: TGTGCCAGCAGCCGGAACAGGGTCCAAGAAAAACTGTTTTTT.

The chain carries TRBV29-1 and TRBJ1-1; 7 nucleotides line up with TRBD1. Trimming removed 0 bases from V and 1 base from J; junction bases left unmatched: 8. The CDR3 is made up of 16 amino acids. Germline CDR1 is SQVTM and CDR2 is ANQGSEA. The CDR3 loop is CSVEDPTGTANTEAFF. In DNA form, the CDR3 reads TGCAGCGTTGAAGATCCCACCGGGACAGCGAACACTGAAGCTTTCTTT.

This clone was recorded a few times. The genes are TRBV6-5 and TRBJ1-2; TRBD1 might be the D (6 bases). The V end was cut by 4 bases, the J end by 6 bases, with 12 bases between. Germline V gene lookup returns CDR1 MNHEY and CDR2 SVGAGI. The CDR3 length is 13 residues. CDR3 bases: TGTGCCAGCAGTTCACAGGGTTTAGATGGCTACACCTTC. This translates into CASSSQGLDGYTF.

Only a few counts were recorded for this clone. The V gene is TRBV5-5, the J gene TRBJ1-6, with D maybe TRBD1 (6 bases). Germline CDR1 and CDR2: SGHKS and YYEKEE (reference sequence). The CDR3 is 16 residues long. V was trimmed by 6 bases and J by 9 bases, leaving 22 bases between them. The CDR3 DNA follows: TGTGCCAGCACCGCTACTGGGGCAGGGGACGGTTCACCCCTCCACTTT. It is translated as CASTATGAGDGSPLHF.

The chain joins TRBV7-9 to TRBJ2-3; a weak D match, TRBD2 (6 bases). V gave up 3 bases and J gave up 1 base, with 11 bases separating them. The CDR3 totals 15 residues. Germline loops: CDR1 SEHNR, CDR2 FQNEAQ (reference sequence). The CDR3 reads CASSFQRVGTDTQYF. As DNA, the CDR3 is TGTGCCAGCAGCTTCCAGCGGGTCGGCACAGATACGCAGTATTTT.

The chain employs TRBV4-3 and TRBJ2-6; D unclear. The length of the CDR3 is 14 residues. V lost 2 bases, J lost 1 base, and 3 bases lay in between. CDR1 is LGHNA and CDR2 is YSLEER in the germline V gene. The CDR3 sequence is CASSQQSGANVLTF. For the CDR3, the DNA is TGCGCCAGCAGCCAACAATCTGGGGCCAACGTCCTGACTTTC.

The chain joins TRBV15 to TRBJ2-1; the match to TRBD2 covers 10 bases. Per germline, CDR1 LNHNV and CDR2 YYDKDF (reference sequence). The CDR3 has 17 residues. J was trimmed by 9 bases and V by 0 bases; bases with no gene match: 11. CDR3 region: CATSRDLLAGELGEQFF. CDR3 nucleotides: TGTGCCACCAGCAGAGATCTCCTAGCGGGGGAGTTGGGTGAGCAGTTCTTC. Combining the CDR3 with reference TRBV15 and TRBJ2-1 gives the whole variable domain DAMVIQNPRYQVTQFGKPVTLSCSQTLNHNVMYWYQQKSSQAPKLLFHYYDKDFNNEADTPDNFQSRRPNTSFCFLDIRSPGLGDTAMYLCATSRDLLAGELGEQFFGPGTRLTVL.